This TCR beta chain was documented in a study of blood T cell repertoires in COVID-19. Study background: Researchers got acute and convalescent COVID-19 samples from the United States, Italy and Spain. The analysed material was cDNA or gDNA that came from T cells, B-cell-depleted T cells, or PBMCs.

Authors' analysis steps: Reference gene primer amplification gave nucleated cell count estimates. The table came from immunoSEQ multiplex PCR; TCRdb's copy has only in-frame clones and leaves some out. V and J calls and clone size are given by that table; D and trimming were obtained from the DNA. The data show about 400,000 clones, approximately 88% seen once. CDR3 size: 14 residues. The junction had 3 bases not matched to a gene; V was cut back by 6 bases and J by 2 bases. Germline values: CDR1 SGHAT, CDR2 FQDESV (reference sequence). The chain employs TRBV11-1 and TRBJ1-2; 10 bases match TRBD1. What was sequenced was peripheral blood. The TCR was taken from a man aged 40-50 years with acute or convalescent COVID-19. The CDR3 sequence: CASSPGQGNYGYTF. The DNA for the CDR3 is TGTGCCAGCAGTCCGGGACAGGGGAACTATGGCTACACCTTC.